Listed here are 2 T cell receptor beta chains from one sample, sequenced in a study of spatial heterogeneity in lung cancer. Antigen specificity for these receptors is unknown. Whole-study findings and limits: One measure, the expanded intratumoral alpha and beta TCR count, tracked tumor mutation counts.

As to time point: sample taken at primary tumor resection. TCRdb ran MiXCR on the 5' RACE reads and lists one entry per CDR3 protein. Of about 100,000 distinct CDR3 sequences detected, under 4.5% appear once; the ten largest clones hold less than 25%. Sequenced material: lung tumor tissue, taken at surgery. Receptors were obtained from a male donor with early-stage non-small cell lung cancer.

In this sample, this clonotype turned up many times. This chain joins TRBV12-3 or TRBV12-4 and TRBJ1-3; weak D call: TRBD1 (6 bases). CDR3 length: 16 amino acids. With 7 bases removed from V and 1 base from J, the gap between germline ends came to 17 bases. This chain's CDR3 is CASTPGGRVSGNTIYF. CDR3 DNA: TGTGCCAGCACCCCCGGGGGGCGCGTTTCTGGAAACACCATATATTTT.

This clonotype appeared a few times. The CDR3 here is CSVGMHLDPSPGELFF. The CDR3 coding sequence is TGCAGCGTAGGAATGCACCTAGACCCATCCCCCGGGGAGCTGTTTTTT. This chain uses TRBV29-1 with TRBJ2-2; D not resolved. The V end lost 6 bases, the J end lost 6 bases, and 23 bases lay between the germline ends. CDR3 length: 16 amino acids. From germline, CDR1 is SQVTM and CDR2 ANQGSEA.